The clone carrying this T cell receptor (beta chain) was seen a handful of times. The data belong to a study of blood T cell repertoires in COVID-19. Turning to the study itself: Sample material is recorded as cDNA or gDNA derived from T cells, B-cell-depleted T cells, or PBMCs.

Repertoires were generated with immunoSEQ multiplex PCR, while TCRdb's copy carries only in-frame clones and drops some. The top ten clones hold 5.5% to 6.5% of a sample with around 120,000 clones, more than 70% of them seen once. V lost 0 bases, J lost 2 bases, and 7 bases lay in between. CDR1 is LGHNA, CDR2 YSLEER, per germline. The CDR3 totals 14 residues. The V call is TRBV4-3, the J call TRBJ1-2; the D is unclear. Sequenced: peripheral blood. The sequence derives from a man older than 75 with active or convalescent COVID-19. CDR3 amino acids: CASSQDPRNYGYTF. CDR3 in DNA: TGCGCCAGCAGCCAAGATCCGAGGAACTATGGCTACACCTTC.